The present T cell receptor beta chain was sequenced within a study of cytomegalovirus exposure and HLA in healthy donors. All the people who gave samples were healthy bone marrow donors. Study results and limitations: HLA allele associations emerged for about 16,000 TCR beta sequences in a later analysis, at 0.05 false discovery rate. The CMV antigen specificity of a few CMV-associated chains was confirmed through in vitro analysis. Researchers reportedly found TCR beta sequences accurately predicted most subjects' HLA-A and HLA-B alleles.

Comment on this clone: Antigen unknown.

The study ran its PCR with 60 Vbeta and 13 Jbeta primers. Here immunoSEQ multiplex PCR was the method, and the copy in TCRdb shows in-frame clones only, minus some. The table records approximately 150,000 clones, about 65% of them present only once. The germline gives CDR1 SGHVS, CDR2 FNYEAQ. The CDR3 consists of 14 residues. V was trimmed by 2 bases and J by 6 bases, leaving 11 bases between them. This receptor was identified in a woman aged 18-30 years in good health and CMV-seropositive. Material: PBMCs. The V and J genes are TRBV7-6 and TRBJ1-3; possibly TRBD1 for D (5 bases). This chain's CDR3 is CASSLNRMENTIYF. CDR3 DNA sequence: TGTGCCAGCAGCTTAAACAGGATGGAAAACACCATATATTTT.